The clone carrying this TCR beta chain has only a few counts. This entry belongs to a study of blood T cell repertoires in COVID-19. Looking at the study overall: The United States, Italy and Spain supplied acute and convalescent COVID-19 samples.

The CDR3 covers 14 residues. V lost 3 bases to trimming and J lost 2 bases; unmatched junction nucleotides: 0. Germline loops: CDR1 KGHSH, CDR2 LQKENI. Generated by immunoSEQ multiplex PCR, the TCRdb table keeps only in-frame clones and is missing some. The sample records roughly 350,000 clones, roughly 90% being singletons. The specimen was peripheral blood. The genes are TRBV18 and TRBJ2-7; TRBD2 aligns across 11 bases. This TCR came from a woman aged 45-65 years with active or convalescent COVID-19. Here the CDR3 DNA reads TGTGCCAGCTCACCGACTAGCGGGGCCTACGAGCAGTACTTC. Translated: CASSPTSGAYEQYF.